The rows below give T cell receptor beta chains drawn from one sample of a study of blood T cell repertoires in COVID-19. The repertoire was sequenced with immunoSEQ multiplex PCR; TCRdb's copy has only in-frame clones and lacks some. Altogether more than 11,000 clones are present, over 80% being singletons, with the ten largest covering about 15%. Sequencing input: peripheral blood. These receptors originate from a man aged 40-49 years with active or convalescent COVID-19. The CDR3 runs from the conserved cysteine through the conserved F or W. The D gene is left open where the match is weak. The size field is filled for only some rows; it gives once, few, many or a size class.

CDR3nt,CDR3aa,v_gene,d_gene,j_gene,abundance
TGTGCCAGCAGCGTTCAGACTAGCGGGGGGGCCAGTGTATCAGATACGCAGTATTTT,CASSVQTSGGASVSDTQYF,TRBV7-2,TRBD2,TRBJ2-3,.
TGCGCCAGCAGCCCTCCCCCCTCCGGGGAGCTGTTTTTT,CASSPPPSGELFF,TRBV4-1,.,TRBJ2-2,.
TGTGCCAGCTCCACCGGACTAGCGGGGGCCGAAGAGACCCAGTACTTC,CASSTGLAGAEETQYF,TRBV18,TRBD2,TRBJ2-5,.
TGTGCCAGCAGCTTAGCGGGGACTTGGCAAGAGACCCAGTACTTC,CASSLAGTWQETQYF,TRBV7-9,.,TRBJ2-5,.
TGTGCCAGCAGCTTTTTACCTATCCATGAGCAGTTCTTC,CASSFLPIHEQFF,TRBV9,.,TRBJ2-1,.
TGTGCCAGCAGCCTGGGACAGGGGTTGAACACTGAAGCTTTCTTT,CASSLGQGLNTEAFF,TRBV7-9,TRBD1,TRBJ1-1,.
TGCGCCAGCACCGCGGGACAGGGAGAACATGGCTACACCTTC,CASTAGQGEHGYTF,TRBV4-3,TRBD1,TRBJ1-2,.
TGTGCCAGCAGCCGCATAGCGGGGGGTCAAGAGACCCAGTACTTC,CASSRIAGGQETQYF,TRBV3-1/TRBV3-2,TRBD2,TRBJ2-5,.
TGTGCCAGCAGCTTGACAACCAATCAGCCCCAGCATTTT,CASSLTTNQPQHF,TRBV7-2,.,TRBJ1-5,.
TGTGCCAGCAGTTCCCTACTAGCTGCGGGCACAGATACGCAGTATTTT,CASSSLLAAGTDTQYF,TRBV27,.,TRBJ2-3,once
TGTGCCAGCAGTGAAGAGGAGGAGGGCCTGGGCTATGGCTACACCTTC,CASSEEEEGLGYGYTF,TRBV2,.,TRBJ1-2,.
TGTGCCACCTCAGACAGTGTCAATCAGCCCCAGCATTTT,CATSDSVNQPQHF,TRBV24-1,.,TRBJ1-5,few
TGTGCCAGCAGCCAAACTATAGGACAGAACAATCAGCCCCAGCATTTT,CASSQTIGQNNQPQHF,TRBV3-1/TRBV3-2,.,TRBJ1-5,few
TGTGCCAGCAGTCGACAGGGTAGCAATCAGCCCCAGCATTTT,CASSRQGSNQPQHF,TRBV3-1/TRBV3-2,TRBD1,TRBJ1-5,.
TGTGCCAGCAGTCCTCTTGGGACAGCTCTCATTCATTCCAATGAAAAACTGTTTTTT,CASSPLGTALIHSNEKLFF,TRBV28,TRBD1,TRBJ1-4,.
TGTGCCAGTAGTGAATCTCCGGGACAGGGGTTCGAGCAGTACTTC,CASSESPGQGFEQYF,TRBV19,TRBD1,TRBJ2-7,.
TGTGCCAGCAGTGACCGGGACAGCAATTCACCCCTCCACTTT,CASSDRDSNSPLHF,TRBV6-4,TRBD1,TRBJ1-6,few
TGTGCCAGCACCTACAGGGGTGAAGCTTTCTTT,CASTYRGEAFF,TRBV12-3/TRBV12-4,TRBD1,TRBJ1-1,.
TGTGCCAGCAGCCAAGTCCTACAGGGTGATACACCCCTCCACTTT,CASSQVLQGDTPLHF,TRBV4-2,.,TRBJ1-6,once
TGTGCCAGCAGTTACTCGGTTTGGCAGGGCGCTGAAGCTTTCTTT,CASSYSVWQGAEAFF,TRBV6-5,.,TRBJ1-1,.
TGTGCCAGCACCCTAGGCGGGATGAACACTGAAGCTTTCTTT,CASTLGGMNTEAFF,TRBV28,.,TRBJ1-1,.
TGTGCCACCAAGACAGGGGAGCGGAATGAGCAGTTCTTC,CATKTGERNEQFF,TRBV24-1,TRBD1,TRBJ2-1,.
TGTGCCAGAAGCTTGGCGGATTCACCCCTCCACTTT,CARSLADSPLHF,TRBV5-3,.,TRBJ1-6,.
TGTGCCACCTTAGATTCAGGGGCCCCCCAAGAGACCCAGTACTTC,CATLDSGAPQETQYF,TRBV15,.,TRBJ2-5,.
TGTGCCAGCAAGATTGACAGCCACAGAAACACCATATATTTT,CASKIDSHRNTIYF,TRBV11-2,.,TRBJ1-3,.
TGTGCCAGCAGCCCTTCAGGTCGAGAGTGGTATGGCTACACCTTC,CASSPSGREWYGYTF,TRBV11-2,.,TRBJ1-2,.